The 2 T cell receptor beta chains below were found in one sample sequenced in a study of cytomegalovirus exposure and HLA in healthy donors. The PCR contained 60 Vbeta and 13 Jbeta primers. Sequencing used immunoSEQ multiplex PCR; TCRdb keeps in-frame clones, though not all of them. Of some 130,000 clones listed, more than 70% were seen once; the top ten hold around 3.1%. The sample consisted of PBMCs. The source of these receptors is a man in his forties in good health and CMV-seronegative.

The CDR3 bases are TGCGCCAGCAGCCCTGATTATACTTACAATGAGCAGTTCTTC. Its translation is CASSPDYTYNEQFF. The genes are TRBV4-3 and TRBJ2-1; D uncertain. The germline gives CDR1 LGHNA, CDR2 YSLEER. There are 14 residues in the CDR3. Trimming cost V 4 bases and J 4 bases, with 11 bases left between them.

The chain carries TRBV28 and TRBJ2-3, with D uncertain. The V end was cut by 7 bases, the J end by 3 bases, with 11 bases between. Germline V gene sequence: CDR1 MDHEN, CDR2 SYDVKM. CDR3 length equals 13 residues. As DNA, the CDR3 is TGTGCCAGCATAGATGCGGATACAGATACGCAGTATTTT. Protein sequence: CASIDADTDTQYF.